A selection of T cell receptor beta chains follows, all from one sample in a study of blood T cell repertoires in COVID-19. Data came from immunoSEQ multiplex PCR; TCRdb stores just in-frame clones and leaves some out. The sample shows about 60,000 clones, 83% of them seen only once. Specimen: peripheral blood. These TCRs come from a man in his fifties or sixties with COVID-19, enrolled during active disease. Each CDR3 is given with its conserved first and last residue. The D gene is left open where the match is weak.

j_gene,d_gene,v_gene,CDR3nt,CDR3aa
TRBJ2-2,-,TRBV21-1,TGTGCCAGCAGCAAAGAGCGGGGGGCGAACACCGGGGAGCTGTTTTTT,CASSKERGANTGELFF
TRBJ2-2,TRBD2,TRBV9,TGTGCCAGCAGCGTAGAAACCCTGACTGGGGGCGGGAGGGCCCGTAACACCGGGGAGCTGTTTTTT,CASSVETLTGGGRARNTGELFF
TRBJ1-1,-,TRBV6-5,TGTGCCAGCTCCAACTATAAGAACACTGAAGCTTTCTTT,CASSNYKNTEAFF
TRBJ2-1,-,TRBV20-1,TGCAGTGCTAGTAGGAGTATATACAATGAGCAGTTCTTC,CSASRSIYNEQFF
TRBJ1-1,TRBD1,TRBV28,TGTGCCAGCACCCTCGGGACAGGGGGAGGCACTGAAGCTTTCTTT,CASTLGTGGGTEAFF
TRBJ1-5,-,TRBV28,TGTGCCAGCAGGCCCGACTTGAGCAATCAGCCCCAGCATTTT,CASRPDLSNQPQHF
TRBJ2-7,TRBD2,TRBV5-1,TGCGCCAGCAGCTCCGGGGGGGGATTCTCCTACGAGCAGTACTTC,CASSSGGGFSYEQYF
TRBJ2-5,TRBD1,TRBV5-1,TGCGCCAGCAGCTCGGAGGGACAGGCACAAGAGACCCAGTACTTC,CASSSEGQAQETQYF
TRBJ1-1,TRBD1,TRBV27,TGTGCCAGCAGTTTATCTACCGGGGGCAGGGGGAATACTGAAGCTTTCTTT,CASSLSTGGRGNTEAFF
TRBJ1-3,-,TRBV7-8,TGTGCCAGCAGCTTAGTGAGGGGGGGGTTGTTCGGAAACACCATATATTTT,CASSLVRGGLFGNTIYF